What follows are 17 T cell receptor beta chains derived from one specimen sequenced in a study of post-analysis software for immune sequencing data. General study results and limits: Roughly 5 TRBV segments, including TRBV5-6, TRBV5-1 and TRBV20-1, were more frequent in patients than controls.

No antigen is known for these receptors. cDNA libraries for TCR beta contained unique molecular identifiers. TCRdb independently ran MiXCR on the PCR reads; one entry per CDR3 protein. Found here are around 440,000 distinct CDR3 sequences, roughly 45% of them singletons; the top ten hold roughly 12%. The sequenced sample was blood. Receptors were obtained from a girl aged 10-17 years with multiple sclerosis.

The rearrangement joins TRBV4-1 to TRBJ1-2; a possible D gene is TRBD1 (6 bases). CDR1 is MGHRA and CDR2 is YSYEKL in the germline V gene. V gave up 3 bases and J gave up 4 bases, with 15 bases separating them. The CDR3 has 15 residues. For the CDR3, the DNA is TGCGCCAGCAGCCAGGTATGGGACACCGGCTATGGCTACACCTTC. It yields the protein CASSQVWDTGYGYTF.

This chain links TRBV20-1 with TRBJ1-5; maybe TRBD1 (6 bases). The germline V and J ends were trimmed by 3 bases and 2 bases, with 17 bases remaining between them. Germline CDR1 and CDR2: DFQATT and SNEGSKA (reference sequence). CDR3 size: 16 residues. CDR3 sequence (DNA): TGCAGTGCTAGTAGCCCCCAAAGGGGGGGCAATCAGCCCCAGCATTTT. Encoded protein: CSASSPQRGGNQPQHF.

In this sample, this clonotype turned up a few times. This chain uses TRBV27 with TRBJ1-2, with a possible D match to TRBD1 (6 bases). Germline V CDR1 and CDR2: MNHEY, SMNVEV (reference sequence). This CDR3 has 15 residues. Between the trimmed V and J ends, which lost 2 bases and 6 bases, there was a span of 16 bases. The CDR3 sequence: CASSLTTGNVDGYTF. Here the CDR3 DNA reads TGTGCCAGCAGTTTAACCACAGGGAATGTTGATGGCTACACCTTC.

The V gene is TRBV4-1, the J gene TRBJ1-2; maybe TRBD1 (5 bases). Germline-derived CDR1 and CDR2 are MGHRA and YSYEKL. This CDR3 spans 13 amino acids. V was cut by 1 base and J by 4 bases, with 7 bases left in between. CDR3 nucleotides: TGCGCCAGCAGCCAAGCAGGGTCCTATGGCTACACCTTC. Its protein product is CASSQAGSYGYTF.

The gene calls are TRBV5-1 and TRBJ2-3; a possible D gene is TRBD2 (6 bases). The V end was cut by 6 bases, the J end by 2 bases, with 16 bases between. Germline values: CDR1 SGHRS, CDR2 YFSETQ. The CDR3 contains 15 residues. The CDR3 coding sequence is TGCGCCAGCACTCGGAGTAGCGGTCCCACAGATACGCAGTATTTT. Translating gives CASTRSSGPTDTQYF.

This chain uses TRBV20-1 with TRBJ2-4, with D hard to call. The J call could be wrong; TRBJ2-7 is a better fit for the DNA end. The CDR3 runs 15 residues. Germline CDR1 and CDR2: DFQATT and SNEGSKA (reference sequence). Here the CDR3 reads CSARDVRTVGYEQYF. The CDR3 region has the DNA TGCAGTGCTAGAGATGTGCGGACGGTTGGTTACGAGCAGTACTTC.

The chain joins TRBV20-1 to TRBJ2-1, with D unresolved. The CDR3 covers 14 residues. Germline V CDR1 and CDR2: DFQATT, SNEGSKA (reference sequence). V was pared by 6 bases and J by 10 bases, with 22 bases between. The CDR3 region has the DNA TGCAGTGCCGACCTAGGCGGCTCCTACAGCGAGCAGTTCTTC. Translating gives CSADLGGSYSEQFF.

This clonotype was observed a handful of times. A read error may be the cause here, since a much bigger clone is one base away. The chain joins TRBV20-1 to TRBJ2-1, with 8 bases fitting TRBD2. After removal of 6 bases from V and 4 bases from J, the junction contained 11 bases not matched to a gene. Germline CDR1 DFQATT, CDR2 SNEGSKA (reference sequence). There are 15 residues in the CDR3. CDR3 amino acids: CSAAKRERFYNEQFF. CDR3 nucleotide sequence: TGCAGTGCCGCAAAGCGGGAGAGATTTTACAATGAGCAGTTCTTC.

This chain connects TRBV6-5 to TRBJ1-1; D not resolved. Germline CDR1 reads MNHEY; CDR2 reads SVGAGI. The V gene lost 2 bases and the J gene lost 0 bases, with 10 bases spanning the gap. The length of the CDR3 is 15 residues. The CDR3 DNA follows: TGTGCCAGCAGTTACAGAGGGCGGCTGAACACTGAAGCTTTCTTT. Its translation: CASSYRGRLNTEAFF.

CDR3 DNA sequence: TGTGCCATCAGTGCGGCTAGCGGTGAGCAGTTCTTC. This sequence encodes CAISAASGEQFF. The V gene is TRBV10-3, the J gene TRBJ2-1; 7 positions agree with TRBD2. Per the germline V gene, CDR1 is ENHRY and CDR2 is SYGVKD. The CDR3 is 12 residues long. Trimming cost V 4 bases and J 9 bases; bases outside gene matches: 3.

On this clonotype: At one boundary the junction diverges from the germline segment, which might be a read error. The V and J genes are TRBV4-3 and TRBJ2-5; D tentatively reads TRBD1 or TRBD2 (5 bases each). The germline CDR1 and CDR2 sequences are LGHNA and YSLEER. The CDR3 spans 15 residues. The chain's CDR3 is CASSQDWGNQGTQYF. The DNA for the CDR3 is TGCGCCAGCAGCCAAGATTGGGGGAACCAAGGGACCCAGTACTTC.

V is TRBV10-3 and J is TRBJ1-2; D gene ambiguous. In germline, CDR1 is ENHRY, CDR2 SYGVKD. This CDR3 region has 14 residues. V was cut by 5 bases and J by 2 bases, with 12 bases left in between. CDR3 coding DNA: TGTGCCATCAGTATTCCGGGAGGCAACTATGGCTACACCTTC. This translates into CAISIPGGNYGYTF.

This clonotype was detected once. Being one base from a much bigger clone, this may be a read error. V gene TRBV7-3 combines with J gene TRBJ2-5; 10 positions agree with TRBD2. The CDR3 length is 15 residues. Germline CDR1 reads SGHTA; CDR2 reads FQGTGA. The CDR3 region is CAGSSAGGFQETQYF. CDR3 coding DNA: TGTGCCGGCAGTTCAGCGGGAGGGTTCCAAGAGACCCAGTACTTC.

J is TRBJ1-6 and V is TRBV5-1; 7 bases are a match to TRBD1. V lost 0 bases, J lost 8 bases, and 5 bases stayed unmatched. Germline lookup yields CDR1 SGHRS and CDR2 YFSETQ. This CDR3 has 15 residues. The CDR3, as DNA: TGCGCCAGCAGCTTGGCAACGGGACAGTATTCACCCCTCCACTTT. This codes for CASSLATGQYSPLHF.

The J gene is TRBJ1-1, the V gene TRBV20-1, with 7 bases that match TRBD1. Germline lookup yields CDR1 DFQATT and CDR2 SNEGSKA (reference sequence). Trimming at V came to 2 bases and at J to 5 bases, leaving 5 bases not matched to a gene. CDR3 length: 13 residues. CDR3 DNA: TGCAGTGCTAGAAAGGGGGCGGGGACTGAAGCTTTCTTT. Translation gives CSARKGAGTEAFF.

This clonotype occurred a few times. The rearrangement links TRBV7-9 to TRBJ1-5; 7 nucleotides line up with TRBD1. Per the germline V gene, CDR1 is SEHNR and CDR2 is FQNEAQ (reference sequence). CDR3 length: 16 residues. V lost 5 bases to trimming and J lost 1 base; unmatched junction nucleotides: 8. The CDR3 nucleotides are TGTGCCAGCAGCCACCAGGGGGACGGAAGCAATCAGCCCCAGCATTTT. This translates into CASSHQGDGSNQPQHF.

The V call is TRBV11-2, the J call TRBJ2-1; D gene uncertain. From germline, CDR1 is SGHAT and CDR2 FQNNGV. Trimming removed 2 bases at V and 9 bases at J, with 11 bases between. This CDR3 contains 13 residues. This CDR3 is CASSLRSYGEQFF. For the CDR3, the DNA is TGTGCCAGCAGCTTAAGGAGCTATGGTGAGCAGTTCTTC.